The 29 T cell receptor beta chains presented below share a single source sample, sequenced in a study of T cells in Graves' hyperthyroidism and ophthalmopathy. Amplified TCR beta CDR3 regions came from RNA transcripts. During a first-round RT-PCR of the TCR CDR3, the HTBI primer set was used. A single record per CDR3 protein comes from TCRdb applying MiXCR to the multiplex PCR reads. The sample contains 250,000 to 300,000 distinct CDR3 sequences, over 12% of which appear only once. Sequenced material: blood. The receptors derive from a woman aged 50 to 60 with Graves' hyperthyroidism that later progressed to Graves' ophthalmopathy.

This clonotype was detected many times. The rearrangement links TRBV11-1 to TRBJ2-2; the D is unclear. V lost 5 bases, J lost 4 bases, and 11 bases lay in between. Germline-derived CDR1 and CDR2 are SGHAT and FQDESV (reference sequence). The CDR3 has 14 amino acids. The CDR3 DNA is TGTGCCAGCAGCAAGGGATCTTTCACCGGGGAGCTGTTTTTT. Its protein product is CASSKGSFTGELFF.

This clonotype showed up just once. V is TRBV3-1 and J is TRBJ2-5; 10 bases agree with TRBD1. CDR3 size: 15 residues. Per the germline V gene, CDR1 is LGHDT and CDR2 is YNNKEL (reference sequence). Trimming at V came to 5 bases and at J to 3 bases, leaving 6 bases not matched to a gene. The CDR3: CASSYPGTGEETQYF. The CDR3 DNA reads TGTGCCAGCAGCTACCCCGGGACAGGGGAAGAGACCCAGTACTTC.

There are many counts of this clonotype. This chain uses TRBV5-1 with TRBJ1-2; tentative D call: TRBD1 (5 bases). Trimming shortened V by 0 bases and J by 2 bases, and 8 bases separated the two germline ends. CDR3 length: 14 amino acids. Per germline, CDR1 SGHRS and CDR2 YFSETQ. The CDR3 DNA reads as TGCGCCAGCAGCTTGGGACAGTTGAACTATGGCTACACCTTC. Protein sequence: CASSLGQLNYGYTF.

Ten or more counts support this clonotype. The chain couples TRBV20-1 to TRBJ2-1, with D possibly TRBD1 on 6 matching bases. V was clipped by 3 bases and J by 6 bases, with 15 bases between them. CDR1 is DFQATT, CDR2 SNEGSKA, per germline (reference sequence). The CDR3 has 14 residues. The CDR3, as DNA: TGCAGTGCTAGGAGGGGGACCTGGGGCAATGAGCAGTTCTTC. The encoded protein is CSARRGTWGNEQFF.

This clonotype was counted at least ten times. The CDR3 protein is CAIRTSGAGSYNEQFF. CDR3 bases: TGTGCCATCAGGACTAGCGGGGCAGGGAGCTACAATGAGCAGTTCTTC. The chain employs TRBV10-3 and TRBJ2-1; 11 bases match TRBD2. Germline loops: CDR1 ENHRY, CDR2 SYGVKD. The V and J ends lost 6 bases and 3 bases, in that order; junction bases with no gene match: 7. There are 16 residues in the CDR3.

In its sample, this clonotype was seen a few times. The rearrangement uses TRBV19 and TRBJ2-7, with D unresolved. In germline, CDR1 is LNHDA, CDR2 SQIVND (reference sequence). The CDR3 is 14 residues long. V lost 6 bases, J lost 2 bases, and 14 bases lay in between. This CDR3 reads CASSHPLKTYEQYF. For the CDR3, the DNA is TGTGCCAGTAGCCATCCCTTAAAAACCTACGAGCAGTACTTC.

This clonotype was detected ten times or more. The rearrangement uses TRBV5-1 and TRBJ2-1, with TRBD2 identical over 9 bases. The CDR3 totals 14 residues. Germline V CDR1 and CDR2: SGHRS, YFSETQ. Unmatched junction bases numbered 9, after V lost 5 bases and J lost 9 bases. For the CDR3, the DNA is TGCGCCAGCAGGTTGTTAGCGGGAGAAGGTGAGCAGTTCTTC. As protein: CASRLLAGEGEQFF.

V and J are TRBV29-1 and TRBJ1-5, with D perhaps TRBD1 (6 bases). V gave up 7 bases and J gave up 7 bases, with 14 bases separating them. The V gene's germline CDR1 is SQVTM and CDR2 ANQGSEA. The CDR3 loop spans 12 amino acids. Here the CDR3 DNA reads TGCAGCGGGGGGGGACATCGCCAGCCCCAGCATTTT. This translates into CSGGGHRQPQHF.

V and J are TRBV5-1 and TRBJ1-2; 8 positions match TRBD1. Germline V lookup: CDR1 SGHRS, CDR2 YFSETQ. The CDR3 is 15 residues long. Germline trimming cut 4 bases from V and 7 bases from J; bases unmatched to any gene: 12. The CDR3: CASSTSGGASGGYTF. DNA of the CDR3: TGCGCCAGCAGCACCTCAGGGGGCGCGTCAGGTGGCTACACCTTC. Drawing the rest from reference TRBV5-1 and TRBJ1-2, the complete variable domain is KAGVTQTPRYLIKTRGQQVTLSCSPISGHRSVSWYQQTPGQGLQFLFEYFSETQRNKGNFPGRFSGRQFSNSRSEMNVSTLELGDSALYLCASSTSGGASGGYTFGSGTRLTVV.

This CDR3 reads CASSPTGGSNTEAFF. The CDR3 DNA reads as TGTGCCAGCAGTCCGACAGGGGGCTCGAACACTGAAGCTTTCTTT. The chain employs TRBV2 and TRBJ1-1, with 10 nucleotides matching TRBD1. CDR1 is SNHLY and CDR2 is FYNNEI in the germline V gene. V lost 5 bases and J lost 1; bases outside the gene matches: 4. The CDR3 covers 15 residues.

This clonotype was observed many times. CDR3 region: CASSETRVAAQYF. CDR3 DNA sequence: TGTGCCAGCAGCGAAACACGGGTTGCGGCCCAGTACTTC. The rearrangement uses TRBV6-1 and TRBJ2-5, with D unclear. This CDR3 is 13 amino acids long. V lost 6 bases and J lost 9, with 17 bases in between. Germline-derived CDR1 and CDR2 are MNHNS and SASEGT.

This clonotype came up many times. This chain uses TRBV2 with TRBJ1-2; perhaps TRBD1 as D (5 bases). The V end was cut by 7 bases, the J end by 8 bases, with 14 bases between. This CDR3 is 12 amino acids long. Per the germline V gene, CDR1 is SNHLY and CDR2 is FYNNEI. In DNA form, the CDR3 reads TGTGCCAGCACCTTCAGGGTCTGGGGCTACACCTTC. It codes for CASTFRVWGYTF.

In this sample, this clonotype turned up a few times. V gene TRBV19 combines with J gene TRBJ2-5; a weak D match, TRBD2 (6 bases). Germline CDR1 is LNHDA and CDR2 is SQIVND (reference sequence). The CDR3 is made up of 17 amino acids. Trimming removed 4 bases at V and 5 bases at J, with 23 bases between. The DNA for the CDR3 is TGTGCCAGTAGTAACGGCGTGGGAGGTGGGTTAGGGGAGACCCAGTACTTC. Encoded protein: CASSNGVGGGLGETQYF.

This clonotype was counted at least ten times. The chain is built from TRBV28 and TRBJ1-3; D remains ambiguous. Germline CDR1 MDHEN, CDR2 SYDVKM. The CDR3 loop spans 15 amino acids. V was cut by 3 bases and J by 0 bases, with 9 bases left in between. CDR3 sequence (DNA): TGTGCCAGCAGTTTCCCAGGAATCTCTGGAAACACCATATATTTT. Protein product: CASSFPGISGNTIYF.

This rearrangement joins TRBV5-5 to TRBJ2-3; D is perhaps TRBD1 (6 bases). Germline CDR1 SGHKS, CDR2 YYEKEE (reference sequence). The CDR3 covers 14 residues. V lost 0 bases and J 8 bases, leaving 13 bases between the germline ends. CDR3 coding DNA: TGTGCCAGCAGCTTGGGCAGGGGCGCGGGTACGCAGTATTTT. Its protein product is CASSLGRGAGTQYF.

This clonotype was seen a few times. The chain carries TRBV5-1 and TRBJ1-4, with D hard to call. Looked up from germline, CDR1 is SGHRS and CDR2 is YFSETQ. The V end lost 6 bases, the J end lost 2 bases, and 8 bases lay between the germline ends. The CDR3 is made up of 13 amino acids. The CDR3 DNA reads TGCGCCAGCAAGGATGTGACTAATGAAAAACTGTTTTTT. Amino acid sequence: CASKDVTNEKLFF.

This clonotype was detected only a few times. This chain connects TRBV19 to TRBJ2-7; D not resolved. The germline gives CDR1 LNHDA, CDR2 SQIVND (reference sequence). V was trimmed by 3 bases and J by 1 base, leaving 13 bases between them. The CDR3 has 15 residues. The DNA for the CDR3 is TGTGCCAGTAGTATCAAGCTTGGCATTTCCTACGAGCAGTACTTC. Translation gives CASSIKLGISYEQYF.

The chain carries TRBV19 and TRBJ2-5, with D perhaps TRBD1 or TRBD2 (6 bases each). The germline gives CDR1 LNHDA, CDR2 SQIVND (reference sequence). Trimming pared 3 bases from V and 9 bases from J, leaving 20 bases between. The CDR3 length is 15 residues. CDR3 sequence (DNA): TGTGCCAGTAGTATTTCGGGGGCTACACGAGATGCCCAGTACTTC. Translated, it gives CASSISGATRDAQYF.

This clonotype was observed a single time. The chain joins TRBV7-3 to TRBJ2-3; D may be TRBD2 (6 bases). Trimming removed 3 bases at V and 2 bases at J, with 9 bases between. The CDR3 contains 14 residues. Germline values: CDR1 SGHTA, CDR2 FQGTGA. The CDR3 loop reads CASSFSGNTDTQYF. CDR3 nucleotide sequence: TGTGCCAGCAGCTTTAGCGGAAACACAGATACGCAGTATTTT.

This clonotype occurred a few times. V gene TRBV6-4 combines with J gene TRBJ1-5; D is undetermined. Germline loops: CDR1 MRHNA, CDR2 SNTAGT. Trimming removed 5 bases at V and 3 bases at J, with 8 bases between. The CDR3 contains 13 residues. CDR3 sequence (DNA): TGTGCCAGCAGTCAGGCGTACAATCAGCCCCAGCATTTT. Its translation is CASSQAYNQPQHF.

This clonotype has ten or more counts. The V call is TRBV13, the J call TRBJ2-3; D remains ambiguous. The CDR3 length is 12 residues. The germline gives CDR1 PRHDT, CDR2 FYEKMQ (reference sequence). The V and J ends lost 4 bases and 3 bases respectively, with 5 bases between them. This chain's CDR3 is CASSSQTDTQYF. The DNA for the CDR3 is TGTGCCAGCAGCTCACAGACAGATACGCAGTATTTT.

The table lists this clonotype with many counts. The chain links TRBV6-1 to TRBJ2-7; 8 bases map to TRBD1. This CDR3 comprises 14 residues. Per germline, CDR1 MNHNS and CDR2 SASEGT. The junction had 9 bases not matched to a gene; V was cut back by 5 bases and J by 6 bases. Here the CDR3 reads CASSLEQGVFEQYF. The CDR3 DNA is TGTGCCAGCAGTTTAGAACAGGGGGTCTTCGAGCAGTACTTC.

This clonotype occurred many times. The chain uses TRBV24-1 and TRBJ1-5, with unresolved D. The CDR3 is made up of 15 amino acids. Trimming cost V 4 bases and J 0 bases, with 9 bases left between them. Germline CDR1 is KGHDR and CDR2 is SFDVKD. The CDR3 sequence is CATSDASDSNQPQHF. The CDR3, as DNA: TGTGCCACCAGTGACGCAAGTGATAGCAATCAGCCCCAGCATTTT.

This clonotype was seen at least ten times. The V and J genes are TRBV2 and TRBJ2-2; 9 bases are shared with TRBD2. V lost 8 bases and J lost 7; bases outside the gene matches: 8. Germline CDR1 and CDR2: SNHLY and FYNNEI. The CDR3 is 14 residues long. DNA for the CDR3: TGTGCCAGCGGACTAGCGAGGGGGGGCGGGGAGCTGTTTTTT. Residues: CASGLARGGGELFF.

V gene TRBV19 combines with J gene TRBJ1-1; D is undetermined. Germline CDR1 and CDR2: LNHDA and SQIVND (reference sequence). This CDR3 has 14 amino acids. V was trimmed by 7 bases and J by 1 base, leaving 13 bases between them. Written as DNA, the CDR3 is TGTGCCAGTACCCCACGGAGGGAGAACACTGAAGCTTTCTTT. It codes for CASTPRRENTEAFF.

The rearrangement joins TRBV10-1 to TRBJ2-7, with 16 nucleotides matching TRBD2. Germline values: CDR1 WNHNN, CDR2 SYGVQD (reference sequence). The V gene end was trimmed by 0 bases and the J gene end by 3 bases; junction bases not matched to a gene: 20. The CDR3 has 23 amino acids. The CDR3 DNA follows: TGCGCCAGCAGTGAGTCGGAGTGGGGGACTAGCGGGAGGGCCGAACCTTATTACTACGAGCAGTACTTC. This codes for CASSESEWGTSGRAEPYYYEQYF.

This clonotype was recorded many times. As DNA, the CDR3 is TGTGCCAGCAAATCGGGTAGCTCGGGCACCGGGGAGCTGTTTTTT. Translating it yields CASKSGSSGTGELFF. The chain links TRBV12-3 or TRBV12-4 to TRBJ2-2; D is undetermined. CDR3 length: 15 amino acids. The V end was cut by 7 bases, the J end by 4 bases, with 16 bases between.

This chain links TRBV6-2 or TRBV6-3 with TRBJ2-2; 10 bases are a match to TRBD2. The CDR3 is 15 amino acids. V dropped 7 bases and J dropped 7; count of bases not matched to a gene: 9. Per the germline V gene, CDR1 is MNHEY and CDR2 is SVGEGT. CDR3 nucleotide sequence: TGTGCCAGCACTTCCGGACTAGCGGATTACGGGGAGCTGTTTTTT. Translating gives CASTSGLADYGELFF.

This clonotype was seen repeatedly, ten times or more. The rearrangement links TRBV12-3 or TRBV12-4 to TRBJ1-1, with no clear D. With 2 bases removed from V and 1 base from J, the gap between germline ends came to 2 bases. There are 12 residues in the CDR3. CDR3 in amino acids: CASSLSNTEAFF. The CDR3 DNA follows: TGTGCCAGCAGTTTATCGAACACTGAAGCTTTCTTT.